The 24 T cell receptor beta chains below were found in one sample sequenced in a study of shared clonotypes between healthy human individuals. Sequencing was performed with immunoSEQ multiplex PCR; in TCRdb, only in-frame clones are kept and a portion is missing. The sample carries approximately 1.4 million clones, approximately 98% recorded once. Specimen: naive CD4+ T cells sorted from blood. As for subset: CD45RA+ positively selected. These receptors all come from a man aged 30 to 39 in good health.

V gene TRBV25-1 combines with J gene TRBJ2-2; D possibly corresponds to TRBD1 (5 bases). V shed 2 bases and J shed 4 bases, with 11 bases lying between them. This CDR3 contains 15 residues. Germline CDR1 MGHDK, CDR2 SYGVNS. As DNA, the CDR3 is TGTGCCAGCAGTGAACAGGACAAGATCACCGGGGAGCTGTTTTTT. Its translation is CASSEQDKITGELFF.

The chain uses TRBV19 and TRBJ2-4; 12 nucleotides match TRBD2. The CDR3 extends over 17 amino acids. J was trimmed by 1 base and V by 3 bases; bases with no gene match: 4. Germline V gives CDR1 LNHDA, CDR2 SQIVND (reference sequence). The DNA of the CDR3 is TGTGCCAGTAGTATGCCTAGCGGGAGGGGGGCCAAAAACATTCAGTACTTC. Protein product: CASSMPSGRGAKNIQYF.

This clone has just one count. DNA for the CDR3: TGCGCCAGCAGCTTGGAGAGCTCAGATACGCAGTATTTT. As protein: CASSLESSDTQYF. The V gene is TRBV5-1, the J gene TRBJ2-3; D is uncertain. The CDR3 covers 13 residues. The germline gives CDR1 SGHRS, CDR2 YFSETQ. Trimming pared 0 bases from V and 4 bases from J, leaving 6 bases between.

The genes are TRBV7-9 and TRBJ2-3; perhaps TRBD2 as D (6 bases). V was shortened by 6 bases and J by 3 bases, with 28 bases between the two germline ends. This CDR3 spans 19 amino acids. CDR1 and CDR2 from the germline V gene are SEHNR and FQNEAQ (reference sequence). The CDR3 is CASRLEPGVYWGPTDTQYF. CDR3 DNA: TGTGCCAGCAGACTAGAACCGGGGGTTTACTGGGGACCGACAGATACGCAGTATTTT. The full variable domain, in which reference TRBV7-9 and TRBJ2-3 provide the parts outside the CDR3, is DTGVSQNPRHKITKRGQNVTFRCDPISEHNRLYWYRQTLGQGPEFLTYFQNEAQLEKSRLLSDRFSAERPKGSFSTLEIQRTEQGDSAMYLCASRLEPGVYWGPTDTQYFGPGTRLTVL.

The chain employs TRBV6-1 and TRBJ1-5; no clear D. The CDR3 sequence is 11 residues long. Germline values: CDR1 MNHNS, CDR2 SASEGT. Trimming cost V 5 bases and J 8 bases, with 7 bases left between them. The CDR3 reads CASSLDEPQHF. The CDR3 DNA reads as TGTGCCAGCAGTCTCGATGAGCCCCAGCATTTT.

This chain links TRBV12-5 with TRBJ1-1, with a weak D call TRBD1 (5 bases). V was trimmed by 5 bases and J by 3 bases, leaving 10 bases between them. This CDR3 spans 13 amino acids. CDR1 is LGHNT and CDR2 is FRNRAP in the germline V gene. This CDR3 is CASGIRGDTEAFF. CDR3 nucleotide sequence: TGTGCTAGTGGTATTAGAGGGGACACTGAAGCTTTCTTT. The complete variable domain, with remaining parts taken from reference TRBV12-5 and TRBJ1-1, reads DARVTQTPRHKVTEMGQEVTMRCQPILGHNTVFWYRQTMMQGLELLAYFRNRAPLDDSGMPKDRFSAEMPDATLATLKIQPSEPRDSAVYFCASGIRGDTEAFFGQGTRLTVV.

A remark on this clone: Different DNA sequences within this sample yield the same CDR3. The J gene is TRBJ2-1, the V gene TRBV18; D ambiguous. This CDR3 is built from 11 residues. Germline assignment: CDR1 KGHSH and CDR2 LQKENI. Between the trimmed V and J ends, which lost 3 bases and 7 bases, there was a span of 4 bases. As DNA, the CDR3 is TGTGCCAGCTCACCCTCTAATGAGCAGTTCTTC. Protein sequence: CASSPSNEQFF.

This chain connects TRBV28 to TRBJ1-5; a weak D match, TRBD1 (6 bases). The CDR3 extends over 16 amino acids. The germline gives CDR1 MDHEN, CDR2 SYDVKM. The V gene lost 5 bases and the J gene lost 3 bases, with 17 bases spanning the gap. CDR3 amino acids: CASSPRGNPDNQPQHF. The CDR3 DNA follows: TGTGCCAGCAGTCCCAGGGGAAACCCGGACAATCAGCCCCAGCATTTT.

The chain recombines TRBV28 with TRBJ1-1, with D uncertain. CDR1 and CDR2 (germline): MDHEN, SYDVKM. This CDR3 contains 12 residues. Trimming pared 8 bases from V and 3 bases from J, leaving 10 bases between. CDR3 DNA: TGTGCCAGCTCGGGGAGGTACACTGAAGCTTTCTTT. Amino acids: CASSGRYTEAFF.

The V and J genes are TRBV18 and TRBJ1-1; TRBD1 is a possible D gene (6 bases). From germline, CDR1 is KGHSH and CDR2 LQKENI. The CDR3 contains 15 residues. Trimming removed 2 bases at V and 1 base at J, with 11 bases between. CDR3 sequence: CASSPYGTTNTEAFF. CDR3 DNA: TGTGCCAGCTCACCATACGGGACAACGAACACTGAAGCTTTCTTT.

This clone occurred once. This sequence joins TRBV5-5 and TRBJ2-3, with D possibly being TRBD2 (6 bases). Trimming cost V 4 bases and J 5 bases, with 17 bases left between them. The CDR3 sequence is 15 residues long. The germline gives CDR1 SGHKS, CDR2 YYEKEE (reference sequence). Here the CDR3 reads CASSPGGPFRDTQYF. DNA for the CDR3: TGTGCCAGCAGCCCCGGAGGGCCGTTTAGAGATACGCAGTATTTT.

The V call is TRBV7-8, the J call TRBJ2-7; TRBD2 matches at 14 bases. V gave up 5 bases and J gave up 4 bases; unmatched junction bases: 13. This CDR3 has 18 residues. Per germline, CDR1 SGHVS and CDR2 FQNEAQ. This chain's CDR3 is CASSRPGLAGAADYEQYF. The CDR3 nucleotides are TGTGCCAGCAGCAGGCCGGGACTAGCGGGAGCAGCCGATTACGAGCAGTACTTC.

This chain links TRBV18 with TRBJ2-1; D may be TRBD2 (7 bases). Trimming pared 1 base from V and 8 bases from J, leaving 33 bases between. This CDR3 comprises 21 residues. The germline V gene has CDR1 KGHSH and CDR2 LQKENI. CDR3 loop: CASSPRTVSGGREAPGYEQFF. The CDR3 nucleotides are TGTGCCAGCTCACCACGGACAGTTTCGGGGGGACGGGAGGCCCCAGGGTATGAGCAGTTCTTC.

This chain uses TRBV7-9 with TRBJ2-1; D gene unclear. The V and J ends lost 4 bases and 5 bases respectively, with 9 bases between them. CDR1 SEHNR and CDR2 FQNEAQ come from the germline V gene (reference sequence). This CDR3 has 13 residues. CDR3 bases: TGTGCCAGCAGCTCCCTTTCAAACAATGAGCAGTTCTTC. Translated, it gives CASSSLSNNEQFF.

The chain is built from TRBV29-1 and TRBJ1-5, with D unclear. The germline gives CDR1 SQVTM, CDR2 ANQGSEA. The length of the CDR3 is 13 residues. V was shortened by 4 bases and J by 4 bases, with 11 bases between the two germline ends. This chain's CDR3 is CSVALGENQPQHF. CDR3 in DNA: TGCAGCGTTGCCCTGGGAGAGAATCAGCCCCAGCATTTT.

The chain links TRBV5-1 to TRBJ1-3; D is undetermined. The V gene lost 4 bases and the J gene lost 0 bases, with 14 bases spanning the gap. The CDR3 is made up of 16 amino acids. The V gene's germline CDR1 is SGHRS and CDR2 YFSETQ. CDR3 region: CASSGGIMSSGNTIYF. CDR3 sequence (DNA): TGCGCCAGCAGCGGAGGGATTATGAGCTCTGGAAACACCATATATTTT.

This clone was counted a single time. The CDR3 here is CASSYGGGPTGELFF. CDR3 nucleotide sequence: TGTGCCAGCAGTTACGGGGGAGGGCCAACCGGGGAGCTGTTTTTT. The V and J genes are TRBV6-5 and TRBJ2-2; 7 bases map to TRBD2. V lost 2 bases and J lost 5; bases outside the gene matches: 5. CDR1 is MNHEY, CDR2 SVGAGI, per germline. The CDR3 extends over 15 amino acids.

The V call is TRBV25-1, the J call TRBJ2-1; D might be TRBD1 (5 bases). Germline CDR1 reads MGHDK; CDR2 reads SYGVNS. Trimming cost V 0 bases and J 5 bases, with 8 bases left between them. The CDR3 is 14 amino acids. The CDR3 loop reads CASSEYKGHNEQFF. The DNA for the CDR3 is TGTGCCAGCAGTGAATATAAGGGGCACAATGAGCAGTTCTTC. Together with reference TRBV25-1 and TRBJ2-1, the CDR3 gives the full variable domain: EADIYQTPRYLVIGTGKKITLECSQTMGHDKMYWYQQDPGMELHLIHYSYGVNSTEKGDLSSESTVSRIRTEHFPLTLESARPSHTSQYLCASSEYKGHNEQFFGPGTRLTVL.

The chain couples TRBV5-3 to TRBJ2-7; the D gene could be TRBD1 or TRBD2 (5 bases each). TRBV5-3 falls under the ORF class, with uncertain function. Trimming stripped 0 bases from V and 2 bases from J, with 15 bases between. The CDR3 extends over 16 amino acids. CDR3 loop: CARSLVLLGETYEQYF. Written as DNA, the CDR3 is TGTGCCAGAAGCTTGGTTCTTTTGGGGGAAACCTACGAGCAGTACTTC.

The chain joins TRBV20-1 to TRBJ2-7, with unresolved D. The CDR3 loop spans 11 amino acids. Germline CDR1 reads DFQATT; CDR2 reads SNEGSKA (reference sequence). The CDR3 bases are TGCAGGGCAGAGACTTCCTACGAGCAGTACTTC. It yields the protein CRAETSYEQYF.

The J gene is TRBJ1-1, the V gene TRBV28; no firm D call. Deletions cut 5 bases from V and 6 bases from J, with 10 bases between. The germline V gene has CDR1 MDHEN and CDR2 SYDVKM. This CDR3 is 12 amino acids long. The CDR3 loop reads CASSITSPEAFF. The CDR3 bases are TGTGCCAGCAGTATTACAAGTCCTGAAGCTTTCTTT.

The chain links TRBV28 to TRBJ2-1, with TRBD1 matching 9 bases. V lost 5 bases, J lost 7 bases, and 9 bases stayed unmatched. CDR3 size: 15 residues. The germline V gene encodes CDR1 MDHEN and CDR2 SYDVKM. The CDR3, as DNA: TGTGCCAGCAGTGGGGACAGGGTACTCGGTAATGAGCAGTTCTTC. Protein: CASSGDRVLGNEQFF.

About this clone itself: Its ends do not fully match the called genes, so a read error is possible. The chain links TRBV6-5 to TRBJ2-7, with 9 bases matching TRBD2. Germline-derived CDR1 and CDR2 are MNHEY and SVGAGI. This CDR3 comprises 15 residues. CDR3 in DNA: TGTGCCAGCAGTTACTCGTCTAGCGGGACCTACCAGCAGTACTTC. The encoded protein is CASSYSSSGTYQQYF.

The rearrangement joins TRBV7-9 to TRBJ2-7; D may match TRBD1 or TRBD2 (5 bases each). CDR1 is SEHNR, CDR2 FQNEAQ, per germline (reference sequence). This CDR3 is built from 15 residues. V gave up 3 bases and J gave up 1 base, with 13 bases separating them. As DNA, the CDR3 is TGTGCCAGCAGCTTTCGGGTGGGACCGTCCTACGAGCAGTACTTC. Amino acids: CASSFRVGPSYEQYF.